This T cell receptor (beta chain) emerged from a study of OX40 agonist ivuxolimab in advanced cancers. On the study more broadly: Ivuxolimab was delivered to patients intravenously every 2 weeks at doses spanning 0.01 to 10 mg/kg. Study-wide points: Among some nonresponders, normalized T-cell clonal expansion was also low. Expanded peripheral T-cell antigen specificity went undetermined.

Profiling relied on immunoSEQ multiplex PCR, and the TCRdb table lists in-frame clones only, not all of them. The top ten hold 15% to 20% of the sample, which has about 37,000 clones, roughly nine tenths seen once. To note about this clone: The antigen remains unidentified.

In germline, CDR1 is GTSNPN, CDR2 SVGIG (reference sequence). This CDR3 region has 13 residues. V gave up 2 bases and J gave up 4 bases, with 11 bases separating them. V is TRBV30 and J is TRBJ1-1; D unclear. The sequence came from an adult with an advanced solid tumor such as melanoma, head and neck, liver or kidney cancer. Material: CD4+ or CD8+ T cells sorted from blood, obtained in a trial of the OX40 agonist ivuxolimab. CDR3 coding DNA: TGTGCCTGGAGTAGGGTCGTGGTCACTGAAGCTTTCTTT. This sequence encodes CAWSRVVVTEAFF.